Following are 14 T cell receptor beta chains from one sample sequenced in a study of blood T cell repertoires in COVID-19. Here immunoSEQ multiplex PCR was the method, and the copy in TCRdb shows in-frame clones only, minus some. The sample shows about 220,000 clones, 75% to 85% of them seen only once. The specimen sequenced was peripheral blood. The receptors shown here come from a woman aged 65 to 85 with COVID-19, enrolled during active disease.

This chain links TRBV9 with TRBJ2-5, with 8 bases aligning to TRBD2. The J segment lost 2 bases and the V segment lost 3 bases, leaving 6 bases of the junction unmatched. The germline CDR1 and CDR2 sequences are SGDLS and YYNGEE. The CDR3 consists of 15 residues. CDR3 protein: CASSGITSGQETQYF. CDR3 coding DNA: TGTGCCAGCAGCGGCATCACTAGCGGACAAGAGACCCAGTACTTC.

The CDR3 DNA follows: TGTGCCAGCAGTTATCAATGGTCCGGGGGGCAGTACTTC. Its protein is CASSYQWSGGQYF. The rearrangement joins TRBV28 to TRBJ2-7; tentative D call: TRBD2 (6 bases). V dropped 4 bases and J dropped 9 bases, with 16 bases sitting between them. The CDR3 sequence is 13 residues long. CDR1 MDHEN and CDR2 SYDVKM come from the germline V gene. Full variable domain (missing parts from reference TRBV28 and TRBJ2-7): DVKVTQSSRYLVKRTGEKVFLECVQDMDHENMFWYRQDPGLGLRLIYFSYDVKMKEKGDIPEGYSVSREKKERFSLILESASTNQTSMYLCASSYQWSGGQYFGPGTRLTVT.

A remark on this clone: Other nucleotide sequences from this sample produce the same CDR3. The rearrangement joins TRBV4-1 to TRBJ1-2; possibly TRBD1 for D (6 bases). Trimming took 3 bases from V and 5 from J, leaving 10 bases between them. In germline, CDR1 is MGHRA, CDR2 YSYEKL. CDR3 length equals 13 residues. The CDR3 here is CASSQATGYGYTF. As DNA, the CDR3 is TGCGCCAGCAGCCAGGCTACAGGGTATGGCTACACCTTC.

CDR3: CASSLVGTSHSADTQYF. CDR3 in DNA: TGTGCCAGCAGCTTAGTGGGGACTAGCCATTCGGCAGATACGCAGTATTTT. The genes are TRBV11-2 and TRBJ2-3, with 9 positions matching TRBD2. The V and J ends lost 1 base and 4 bases, in that order; junction bases with no gene match: 9. CDR3 length equals 17 residues. Germline V gene data show CDR1 as SGHAT and CDR2 as FQNNGV. The variable domain in full, with the rest retrieved from reference TRBV11-2 and TRBJ2-3, is EAGVAQSPRYKIIEKRQSVAFWCNPISGHATLYWYQQILGQGPKLLIQFQNNGVVDDSQLPKDRFSAERLKGVDSTLKIQPAKLEDSAVYLCASSLVGTSHSADTQYFGPGTRLTVL.

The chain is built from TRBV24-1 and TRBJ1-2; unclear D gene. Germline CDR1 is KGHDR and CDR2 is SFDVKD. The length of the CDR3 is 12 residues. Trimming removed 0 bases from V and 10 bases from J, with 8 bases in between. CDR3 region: CATSDLRAIYTF. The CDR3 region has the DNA TGTGCCACCAGTGATTTGCGAGCCATCTACACCTTC.

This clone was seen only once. The DNA of the CDR3 is TGTGCCAGCAGCTTTGGGACAGGGTCCCATGAGCAGTTCTTC. Its translation: CASSFGTGSHEQFF. The chain employs TRBV11-3 and TRBJ2-1; 9 nucleotides match TRBD1. Unmatched junction bases numbered 5, after V lost 3 bases and J lost 8 bases. CDR3 length: 14 amino acids. Germline CDR1 reads SGHNT; CDR2 reads YENEEA.

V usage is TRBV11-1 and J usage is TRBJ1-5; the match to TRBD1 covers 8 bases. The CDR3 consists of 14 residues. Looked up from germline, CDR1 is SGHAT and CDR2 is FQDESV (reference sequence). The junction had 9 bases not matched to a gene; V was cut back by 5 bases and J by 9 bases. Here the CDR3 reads CASSRDRTEGPQHF. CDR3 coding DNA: TGTGCCAGCAGCCGGGACAGGACCGAGGGGCCCCAGCATTTT.

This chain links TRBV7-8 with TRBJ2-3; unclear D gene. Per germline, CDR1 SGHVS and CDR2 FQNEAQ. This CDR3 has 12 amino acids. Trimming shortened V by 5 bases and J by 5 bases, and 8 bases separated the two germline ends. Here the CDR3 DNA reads TGTGCCAGCAGCCCTGATAGAGATACGCAGTATTTT. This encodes CASSPDRDTQYF.

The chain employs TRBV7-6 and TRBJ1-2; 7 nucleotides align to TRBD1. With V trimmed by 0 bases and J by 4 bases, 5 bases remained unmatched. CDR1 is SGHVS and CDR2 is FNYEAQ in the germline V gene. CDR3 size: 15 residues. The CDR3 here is CASSLAPGGFYGYTF. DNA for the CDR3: TGTGCCAGCAGCTTAGCCCCAGGGGGTTTCTATGGCTACACCTTC. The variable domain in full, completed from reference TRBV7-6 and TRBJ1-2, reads GAGVSQSPRYKVTKRGQDVALRCDPISGHVSLYWYRQALGQGPEFLTYFNYEAQQDKSGLPNDRFSAERPEGSISTLTIQRTEQRDSAMYRCASSLAPGGFYGYTFGSGTRLTVV.

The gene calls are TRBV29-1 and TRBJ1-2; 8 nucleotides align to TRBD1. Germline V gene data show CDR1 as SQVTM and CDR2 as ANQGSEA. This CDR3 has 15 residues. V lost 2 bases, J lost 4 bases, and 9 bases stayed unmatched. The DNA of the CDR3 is TGCAGCGTTGAAAGGGTGCAGGGGGCCCTCTATGGCTACACCTTC. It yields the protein CSVERVQGALYGYTF.

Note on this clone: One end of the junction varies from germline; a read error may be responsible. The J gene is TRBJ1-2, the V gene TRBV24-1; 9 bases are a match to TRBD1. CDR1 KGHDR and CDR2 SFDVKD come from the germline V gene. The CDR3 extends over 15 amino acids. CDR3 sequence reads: CATSDSGTGSYGYTF. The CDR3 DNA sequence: TGTGCCACCAGCGATTCCGGGACAGGGAGCTATGGCTACACCTTC.

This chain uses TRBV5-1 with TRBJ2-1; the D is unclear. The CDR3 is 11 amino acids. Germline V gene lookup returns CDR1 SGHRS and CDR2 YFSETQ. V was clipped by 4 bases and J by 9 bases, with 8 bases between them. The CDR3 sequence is CASSHGFEQFF. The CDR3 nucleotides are TGCGCCAGCAGCCACGGTTTTGAGCAGTTCTTC.

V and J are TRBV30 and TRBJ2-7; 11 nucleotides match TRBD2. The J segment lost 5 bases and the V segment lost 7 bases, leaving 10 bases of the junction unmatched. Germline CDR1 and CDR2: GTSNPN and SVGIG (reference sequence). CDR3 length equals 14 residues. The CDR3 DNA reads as TGTGCCTATACTAGCGGGAGCTCTAGGGACGAGCAGTACTTC. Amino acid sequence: CAYTSGSSRDEQYF.

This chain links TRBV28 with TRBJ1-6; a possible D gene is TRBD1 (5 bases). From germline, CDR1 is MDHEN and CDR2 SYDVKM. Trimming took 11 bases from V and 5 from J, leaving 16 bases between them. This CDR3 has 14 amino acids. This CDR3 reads CAHVGEGNNSPLHF. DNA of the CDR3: TGTGCCCACGTAGGGGAAGGGAATAATTCACCCCTCCACTTT.